Below, 24 T cell receptor beta chains from the same sample are listed, as sequenced in a study of T cell changes during pregnancy in multiple sclerosis. TCRdb keeps only in-frame clones here, not all; method: immunoSEQ multiplex PCR. The sample has more than 45,000 clones; 90% to 95% are singletons. Sequences were derived from CD4+ T cells from peripheral blood mononuclear cells, sampled in the second trimester of pregnancy. The source is a female donor with multiple sclerosis, enrolled in a pregnancy study.

This chain uses TRBV2 with TRBJ1-4, with 11 nucleotides matching TRBD1. This CDR3 has 14 amino acids. V trimming: 8 bases; J trimming: 5 bases; junction bases outside the gene matches: 4. Germline values: CDR1 SNHLY, CDR2 FYNNEI. CDR3 residues: CASGRDRGNEKLFF. The CDR3 DNA follows: TGTGCCAGCGGGCGGGACAGGGGGAATGAAAAACTGTTTTTT.

The chain joins TRBV6-1 to TRBJ2-4; 7 bases agree with TRBD2. This CDR3 has 16 residues. Germline CDR1 MNHNS, CDR2 SASEGT. Trimming took 2 bases from V and 4 from J; bases not matched to a gene: 8. CDR3 loop: CASSEWGRDPKNIQYF. DNA for the CDR3: TGTGCCAGCAGTGAATGGGGGAGGGACCCTAAAAACATTCAGTACTTC.

The rearrangement uses TRBV5-4 and TRBJ2-7, with D possibly matching TRBD1 (6 bases). Trimming removed 1 base from V and 0 bases from J, with 11 bases in between. Germline CDR1 and CDR2: SGHNT and YYREEE (reference sequence). CDR3 size: 15 residues. The DNA for the CDR3 is TGTGCCAGCAGCTTGTCAGGGGCTATCTCCTACGAGCAGTACTTC. It yields the protein CASSLSGAISYEQYF.

This chain joins TRBV7-6 and TRBJ2-3; D is possibly TRBD1 (6 bases). V shed 0 bases and J shed 5 bases, with 6 bases lying between them. Germline CDR1 reads SGHVS; CDR2 reads FNYEAQ. The CDR3 consists of 13 residues. In DNA form, the CDR3 reads TGTGCCAGCAGCTTAGCACAGGGAGATACGCAGTATTTT. As protein: CASSLAQGDTQYF.

The V and J genes are TRBV11-1 and TRBJ1-1, with D unclear. Trimming took 4 bases from V and 7 from J, leaving 19 bases between them. This CDR3 region has 15 residues. CDR1 is SGHAT, CDR2 FQDESV, per germline (reference sequence). This CDR3 is CASSSRRAALLEAFF. The CDR3 DNA reads as TGTGCCAGCAGCTCCAGGAGGGCAGCCTTACTTGAAGCTTTCTTT.

The rearrangement joins TRBV15 to TRBJ2-4; D is possibly TRBD2 (7 bases). The CDR3 consists of 19 residues. Germline assignment: CDR1 LNHNV and CDR2 YYDKDF (reference sequence). Deletions cut 0 bases from V and 1 base from J, with 19 bases between. DNA for the CDR3: TGTGCCACCAGCAGAGAAGGTGTGGGGGGGGCAGTGGCCAAAAACATTCAGTACTTC. As protein: CATSREGVGGAVAKNIQYF.

The rearrangement joins TRBV7-2 to TRBJ1-1; 7 bases line up with TRBD1. Trimming cost V 3 bases and J 5 bases; bases outside gene matches: 6. CDR3 length equals 14 residues. Germline V gene data show CDR1 as SGHTA and CDR2 as FQGNSA. CDR3 in amino acids: CASSLYRGETEAFF. The CDR3 region has the DNA TGTGCCAGCAGCTTGTACAGGGGCGAGACTGAAGCTTTCTTT.

The V and J genes are TRBV4-3 and TRBJ2-3; 9 positions match TRBD2. The CDR3 runs 14 residues. The ends lost 3 bases at V and 10 bases at J; junction bases unmatched: 8. Germline V gives CDR1 LGHNA, CDR2 YSLEER. The CDR3 DNA follows: TGCGCCAGCAGCCAGGACGGACTAGCGAAGGCGCAGTATTTT. It yields the protein CASSQDGLAKAQYF.

J is TRBJ2-7 and V is TRBV7-2; possible D gene TRBD2, 6 bases. CDR3 length equals 15 residues. The germline V gene encodes CDR1 SGHTA and CDR2 FQGNSA. Trimming removed 1 base at V and 4 bases at J, with 14 bases between. The CDR3 DNA follows: TGTGCCAGCAGCTTAGAACGGGGGTTAGCTTACGAGCAGTACTTC. Its protein product is CASSLERGLAYEQYF.

This chain joins TRBV18 and TRBJ1-2; TRBD1 matches 12 bases. The ends lost 3 bases at V and 4 bases at J; junction bases unmatched: 12. The germline V gene has CDR1 KGHSH and CDR2 LQKENI. CDR3 length: 18 amino acids. The chain's CDR3 is CASSPLRDRGRQGYGYTF. The CDR3 DNA follows: TGTGCCAGCTCACCCCTCCGGGACAGGGGGCGCCAGGGCTATGGCTACACCTTC.

V usage is TRBV14 and J usage is TRBJ2-2, with TRBD1 matching over 7 bases. With 6 bases clipped from V and 4 bases from J, the junction kept 8 bases outside the gene matches. Germline assignment: CDR1 SGHDN and CDR2 FVKESK. The CDR3 runs 15 residues. The CDR3 bases are TGTGCCAGCAGACCACAGGGGATGCCCACCGGGGAGCTGTTTTTT. It yields the protein CASRPQGMPTGELFF.

The CDR3 protein is CASSQDRGSGNTIYF. The DNA for the CDR3 is TGTGCCAGCAGCCAAGATAGGGGGTCTGGAAACACCATATATTTT. The rearrangement joins TRBV4-2 to TRBJ1-3; D perhaps matches TRBD1 (6 bases). Germline lookup yields CDR1 LGHNA and CDR2 YNFKEQ. V was cut by 0 bases and J by 1 base, with 7 bases left in between. This CDR3 has 15 residues.

The chain employs TRBV4-2 and TRBJ1-2, with D hard to call. CDR1 LGHNA and CDR2 YNFKEQ come from the germline V gene. There are 16 residues in the CDR3. V was cut by 0 bases and J by 0 bases, with 11 bases left in between. As DNA, the CDR3 is TGTGCCAGCAGCCAAGAGAGCGGGATTTCTAACTATGGCTACACCTTC. Protein sequence: CASSQESGISNYGYTF.

The rearrangement uses TRBV2 and TRBJ2-5, with TRBD2 matching over 12 bases. CDR3 size: 15 residues. J gave up 2 bases and V 6 bases, and 4 bases lay outside the gene matches. CDR1 is SNHLY and CDR2 is FYNNEI in the germline V gene. The CDR3 sequence is CASRRLAGDQETQYF. In DNA form, the CDR3 reads TGTGCCAGCAGACGACTAGCGGGGGATCAAGAGACCCAGTACTTC.

The chain joins TRBV19 to TRBJ1-5; 7 nucleotides match TRBD1. Per the germline V gene, CDR1 is LNHDA and CDR2 is SQIVND (reference sequence). V lost 6 bases to trimming and J lost 6 bases; unmatched junction nucleotides: 5. This CDR3 spans 13 amino acids. The CDR3 is CASSETGRQPQHF. The DNA for the CDR3 is TGTGCCAGTAGCGAGACAGGGCGTCAGCCCCAGCATTTT.

This clone has more than one count but fewer than ten. The V call is TRBV6-1, the J call TRBJ2-5; TRBD2 is a possible D gene (6 bases). Trimming stripped 7 bases from V and 5 bases from J, with 17 bases between. This CDR3 region has 14 residues. The germline gives CDR1 MNHNS, CDR2 SASEGT. The CDR3 DNA follows: TGTGCCAGCACACGGGGAGGTTGGGGGGAGACCCAGTACTTC. Protein product: CASTRGGWGETQYF.

The V gene is TRBV5-6, the J gene TRBJ1-2; weak D call: TRBD1 (5 bases). The CDR3 length is 15 residues. Germline V CDR1 and CDR2: SGHDT, YYEEEE. With 0 bases removed from V and 0 bases from J, the gap between germline ends came to 9 bases. The CDR3 reads CASSLAGPSNYGYTF. The DNA of the CDR3 is TGTGCCAGCAGCTTGGCAGGGCCCTCTAACTATGGCTACACCTTC.

The chain combines TRBV27 with TRBJ2-7, with a tentative D call TRBD1 (5 bases). Trimming pared 2 bases from V and 4 bases from J, leaving 21 bases between. Germline CDR1 reads MNHEY; CDR2 reads SMNVEV (reference sequence). The CDR3 has 17 amino acids. CDR3 sequence: CASSLGRSTANAYEQYF. The CDR3 DNA follows: TGTGCCAGCAGTTTAGGGCGATCGACAGCCAATGCTTACGAGCAGTACTTC.

This chain uses TRBV9 with TRBJ1-3; TRBD1 agrees at 7 bases. This CDR3 spans 16 amino acids. With V trimmed by 1 base and J by 6 bases, 10 bases remained unmatched. Germline loops: CDR1 SGDLS, CDR2 YYNGEE. The DNA for the CDR3 is TGTGCCAGCAGCGTAAGGGTAACAGGGGCCGTAAACACCATATATTTT. Amino acids: CASSVRVTGAVNTIYF.

The V gene is TRBV19, the J gene TRBJ2-2; 9 nucleotides align to TRBD1. V lost 6 bases to trimming and J lost 3 bases; unmatched junction nucleotides: 2. The CDR3 is 14 amino acids. CDR1 is LNHDA and CDR2 is SQIVND in the germline V gene (reference sequence). The CDR3 DNA reads TGTGCCAGTAGAAGGGACAGGGACACCGGGGAGCTGTTTTTT. Amino acid sequence: CASRRDRDTGELFF.

This CDR3 reads CASSAGERGTTDTQYF. CDR3 bases: TGTGCCAGCAGCGCCGGGGAGCGGGGCACCACAGATACGCAGTATTTT. V gene TRBV9 combines with J gene TRBJ2-3; 7 bases agree with TRBD2. The V gene end was trimmed by 3 bases and the J gene end by 2 bases; junction bases not matched to a gene: 9. This CDR3 spans 16 amino acids. The germline V gene encodes CDR1 SGDLS and CDR2 YYNGEE.

The chain combines TRBV27 with TRBJ2-1, with D possibly matching TRBD2 (6 bases). Germline CDR1 is MNHEY and CDR2 is SMNVEV (reference sequence). V lost 5 bases to trimming and J lost 0 bases, with 14 bases between them. This CDR3 has 16 residues. The CDR3 spells CASSPQGGSSYNEQFF. CDR3 DNA sequence: TGTGCCAGCAGTCCTCAGGGAGGAAGCTCCTACAATGAGCAGTTCTTC.

This rearrangement joins TRBV7-2 to TRBJ2-7, with TRBD1 matching 7 bases. V lost 6 bases to trimming and J lost 3 bases; unmatched junction nucleotides: 8. The CDR3 covers 14 residues. Per germline, CDR1 SGHTA and CDR2 FQGNSA. The CDR3 is CASRTGAGFYEQYF. CDR3 DNA: TGTGCCAGCAGAACAGGGGCCGGGTTCTACGAGCAGTACTTC.

CDR3 sequence reads: CASSRRTGAQETQYF. The DNA of the CDR3 is TGTGCCAGCAGCCGACGGACAGGAGCCCAAGAGACCCAGTACTTC. This chain links TRBV5-8 with TRBJ2-5; 7 bases align to TRBD1. CDR1 and CDR2 (germline): SGHTS, YDEGEE. V lost 4 bases and J lost 1; bases outside the gene matches: 7. The CDR3 is 15 amino acids. Variable domain in full (rest from reference TRBV5-8 and TRBJ2-5): EAGVTQSPTHLIKTRGQQATLRCSPISGHTSVYWYQQALGLGLQFLLWYDEGEERNRGNFPPRFSGRQFPNYSSELNVNALELEDSALYLCASSRRTGAQETQYFGPGTRLLVL.